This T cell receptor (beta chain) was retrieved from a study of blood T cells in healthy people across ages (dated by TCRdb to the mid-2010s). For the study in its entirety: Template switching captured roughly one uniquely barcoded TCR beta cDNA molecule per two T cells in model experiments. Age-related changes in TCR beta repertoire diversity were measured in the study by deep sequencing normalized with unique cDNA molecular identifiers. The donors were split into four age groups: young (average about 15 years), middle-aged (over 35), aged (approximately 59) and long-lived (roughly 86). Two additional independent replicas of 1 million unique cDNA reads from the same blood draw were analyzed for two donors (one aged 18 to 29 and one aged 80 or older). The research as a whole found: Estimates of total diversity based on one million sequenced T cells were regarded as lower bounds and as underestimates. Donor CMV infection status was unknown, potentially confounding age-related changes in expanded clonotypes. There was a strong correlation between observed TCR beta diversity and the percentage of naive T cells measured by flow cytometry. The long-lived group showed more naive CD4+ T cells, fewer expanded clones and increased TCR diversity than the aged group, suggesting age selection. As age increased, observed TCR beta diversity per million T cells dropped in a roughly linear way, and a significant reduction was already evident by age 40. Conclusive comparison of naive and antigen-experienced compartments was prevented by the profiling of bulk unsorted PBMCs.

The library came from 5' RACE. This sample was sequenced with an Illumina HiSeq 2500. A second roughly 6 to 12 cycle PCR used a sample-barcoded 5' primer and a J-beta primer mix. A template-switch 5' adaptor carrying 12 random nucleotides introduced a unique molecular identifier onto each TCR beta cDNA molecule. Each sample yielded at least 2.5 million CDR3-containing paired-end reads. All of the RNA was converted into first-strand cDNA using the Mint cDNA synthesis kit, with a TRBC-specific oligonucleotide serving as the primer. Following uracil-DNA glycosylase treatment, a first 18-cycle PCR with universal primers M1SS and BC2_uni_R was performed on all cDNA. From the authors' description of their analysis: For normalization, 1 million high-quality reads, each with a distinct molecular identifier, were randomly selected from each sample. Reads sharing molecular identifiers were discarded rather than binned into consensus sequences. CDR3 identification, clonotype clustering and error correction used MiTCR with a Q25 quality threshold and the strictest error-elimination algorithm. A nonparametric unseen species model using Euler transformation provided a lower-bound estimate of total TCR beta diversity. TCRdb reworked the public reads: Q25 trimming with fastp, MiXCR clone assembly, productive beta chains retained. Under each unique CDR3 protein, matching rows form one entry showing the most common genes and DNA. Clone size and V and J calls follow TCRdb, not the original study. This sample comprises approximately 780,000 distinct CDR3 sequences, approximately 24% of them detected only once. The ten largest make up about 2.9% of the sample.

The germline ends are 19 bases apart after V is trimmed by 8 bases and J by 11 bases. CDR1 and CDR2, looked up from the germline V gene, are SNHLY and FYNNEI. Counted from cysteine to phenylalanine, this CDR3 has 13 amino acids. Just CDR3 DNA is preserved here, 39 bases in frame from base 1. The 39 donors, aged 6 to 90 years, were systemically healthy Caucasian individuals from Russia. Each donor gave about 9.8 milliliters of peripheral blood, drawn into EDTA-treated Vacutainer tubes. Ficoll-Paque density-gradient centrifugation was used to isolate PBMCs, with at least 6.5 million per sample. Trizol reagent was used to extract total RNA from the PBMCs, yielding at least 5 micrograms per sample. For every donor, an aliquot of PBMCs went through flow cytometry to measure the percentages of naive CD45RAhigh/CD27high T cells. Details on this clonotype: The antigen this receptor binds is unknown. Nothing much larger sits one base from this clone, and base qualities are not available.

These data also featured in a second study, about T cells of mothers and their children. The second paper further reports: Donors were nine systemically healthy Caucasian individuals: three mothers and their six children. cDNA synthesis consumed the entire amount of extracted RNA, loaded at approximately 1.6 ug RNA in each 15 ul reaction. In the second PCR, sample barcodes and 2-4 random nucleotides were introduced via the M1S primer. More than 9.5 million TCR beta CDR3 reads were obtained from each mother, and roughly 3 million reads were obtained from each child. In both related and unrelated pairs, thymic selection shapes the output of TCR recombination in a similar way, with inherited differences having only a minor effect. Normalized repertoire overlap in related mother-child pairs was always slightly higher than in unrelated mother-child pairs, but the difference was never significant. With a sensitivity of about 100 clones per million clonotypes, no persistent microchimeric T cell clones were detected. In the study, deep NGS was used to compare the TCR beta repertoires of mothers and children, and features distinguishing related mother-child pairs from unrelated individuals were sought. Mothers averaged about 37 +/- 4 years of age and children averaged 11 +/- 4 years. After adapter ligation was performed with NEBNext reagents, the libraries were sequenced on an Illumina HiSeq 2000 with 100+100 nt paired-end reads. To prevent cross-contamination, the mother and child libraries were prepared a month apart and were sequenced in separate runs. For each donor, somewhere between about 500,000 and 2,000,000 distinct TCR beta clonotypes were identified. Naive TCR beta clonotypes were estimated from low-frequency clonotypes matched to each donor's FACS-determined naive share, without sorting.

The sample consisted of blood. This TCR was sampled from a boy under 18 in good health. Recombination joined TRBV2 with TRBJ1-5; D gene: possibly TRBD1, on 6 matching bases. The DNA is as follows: TGTGCCAGCGGCCAGGGGCCATCAATTGCCCAGCATTTT. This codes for CASGQGPSIAQHF.